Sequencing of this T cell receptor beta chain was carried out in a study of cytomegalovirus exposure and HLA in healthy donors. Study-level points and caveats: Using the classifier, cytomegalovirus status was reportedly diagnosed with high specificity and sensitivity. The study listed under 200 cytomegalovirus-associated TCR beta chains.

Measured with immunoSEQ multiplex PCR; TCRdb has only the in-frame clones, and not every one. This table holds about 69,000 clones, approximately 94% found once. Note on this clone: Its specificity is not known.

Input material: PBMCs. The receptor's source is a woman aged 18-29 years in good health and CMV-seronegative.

CDR3 nucleotide sequence: TGCGCCAGCAGCCAAGGGACAGCAAATCAGCCCCAGCATTTT. It is translated as CASSQGTANQPQHF. The gene calls are TRBV4-1 and TRBJ1-5; D may be TRBD1 (6 bases). Germline V CDR1 and CDR2: MGHRA, YSYEKL. The CDR3 runs 14 residues. V shed 1 base and J shed 4 bases, with 8 bases lying between them.